This TCR beta chain was obtained from a study of T cell changes during pregnancy in multiple sclerosis. CDR1 and CDR2 from the germline V gene are MGHRA and YSYEKL. CDR3 length: 13 amino acids. TCRdb keeps only in-frame clones here, not all; method: immunoSEQ multiplex PCR. The sample holds tens of thousands of clones; 85% to 95% are singletons and the top ten take about 0.99%. As to this clone: One end of the junction is discordant with germline, which a read error may explain.

The chain employs TRBV4-1 and TRBJ1-6; TRBD1 agrees at 7 bases. The receptor was derived from a female donor in good health, enrolled as a control in a pregnancy study. The source material was peripheral blood, sampled in the second trimester of pregnancy. The chain's CDR3 is CASSKDREGPLHF. DNA for the CDR3: TGCGCCAGCAGCAAAGACAGGGAAGGACCCCTCCACTTT.